A single sample gave rise to the 17 T cell receptor beta chains below, sequenced in a study of cytomegalovirus exposure and HLA in healthy donors. Amplification used 60 Vbeta primers and 13 Jbeta primers. Repertoires were generated with immunoSEQ multiplex PCR, while TCRdb's copy carries only in-frame clones and drops some. The table has about 130,000 clones, around four fifths seen once; the top ten hold 4.5% to 5.5%. The sample comprised PBMCs. These receptors all come from a man under 40 in good health and CMV-seronegative.

V gene TRBV10-3 combines with J gene TRBJ1-1; D is perhaps TRBD1 (6 bases). Looked up from germline, CDR1 is ENHRY and CDR2 is SYGVKD. V dropped 10 bases and J dropped 3 bases, with 21 bases sitting between them. The CDR3 runs 15 residues. CDR3 DNA: TGTGCCACCCGCTTCGTACAGGGTTTTCACACTGAAGCTTTCTTT. Amino acid sequence: CATRFVQGFHTEAFF.

In regard to this clone: A read error may account for a junction end that differs from germline. The chain is built from TRBV6-6 and TRBJ2-7, with 14 bases that match TRBD2. There are 13 residues in the CDR3. CDR1 is MNHNY, CDR2 SVGAGI, per germline (reference sequence). In DNA form, the CDR3 reads TGTGCCAGCAGTTATGGGACTAGCGGGAGAGGGGTGTTC. Amino acid sequence: CASSYGTSGRGVF.

The rearrangement joins TRBV13 to TRBJ2-3, with 7 bases matching TRBD1. The CDR3 consists of 16 residues. Germline V lookup: CDR1 PRHDT, CDR2 FYEKMQ (reference sequence). V shed 5 bases, J shed 3 bases, and the junction held 11 bases outside the gene matches. In DNA, the CDR3 is TGTGCCAGCAGCAACAATCCGGGACAGAAGACAGATACGCAGTATTTT. It encodes CASSNNPGQKTDTQYF.

This chain connects TRBV27 to TRBJ2-6; TRBD1 aligns across 9 bases. From germline, CDR1 is MNHEY and CDR2 SMNVEV (reference sequence). J gave up 0 bases and V 5 bases, and 5 bases lay outside the gene matches. This CDR3 is 17 amino acids long. The CDR3 sequence: CASSPGQGFSGANVLTF. CDR3 DNA: TGTGCCAGCAGTCCGGGACAGGGATTCTCTGGGGCCAACGTCCTGACTTTC.

V usage is TRBV4-1 and J usage is TRBJ1-5; possible D gene TRBD1, 6 bases. V shed 2 bases and J shed 3 bases, with 14 bases lying between them. This CDR3 has 16 residues. The V gene's germline CDR1 is MGHRA and CDR2 YSYEKL. CDR3 coding DNA: TGCGCCAGCAGCCAATCCCGGGGGGGGCTCAATCAGCCCCAGCATTTT. Translating gives CASSQSRGGLNQPQHF.

This sequence joins TRBV2 and TRBJ1-1, with D uncertain. Germline values: CDR1 SNHLY, CDR2 FYNNEI. The length of the CDR3 is 17 residues. V gave up 2 bases and J gave up 4 bases, with 20 bases separating them. CDR3 residues: CASSERRMGSRGTEAFF. The CDR3 DNA sequence: TGTGCCAGCAGTGAACGAAGAATGGGGAGTCGGGGCACTGAAGCTTTCTTT.

CDR3 nucleotide sequence: TGTGCCACCCGCTTGGGGGGGGGCAATCAGCCCCAGCATTTT. Translating gives CATRLGGGNQPQHF. V is TRBV27 and J is TRBJ1-5; D may be TRBD1 (5 bases). Trimming removed 10 bases from V and 2 bases from J, with 15 bases in between. The V gene's germline CDR1 is MNHEY and CDR2 SMNVEV (reference sequence). This CDR3 comprises 14 residues.

The J gene is TRBJ1-2, the V gene TRBV6-6, with D possibly being TRBD1 (5 bases). CDR3 length: 14 residues. Per germline, CDR1 MNHNY and CDR2 SVGAGI (reference sequence). Trimming removed 5 bases at V and 4 bases at J, with 14 bases between. Here the CDR3 DNA reads TGTGCCAGCAGTCCCGCGGGGGGACTCTATGGCTACACCTTC. Its translation: CASSPAGGLYGYTF.

On this clone: The same CDR3 arises from other DNA sequences in this sample as well. The chain is built from TRBV18 and TRBJ1-1; D not resolved. The CDR3 has 14 residues. V was cut by 1 base and J by 1 base, with 7 bases left in between. Per germline, CDR1 KGHSH and CDR2 LQKENI. The CDR3 DNA is TGTGCCAGCTCACCACGCGGGCAGAACACTGAAGCTTTCTTT. This translates into CASSPRGQNTEAFF. Based on the CDR3 plus reference TRBV18 and TRBJ1-1, the full variable domain is NAGVMQNPRHLVRRRGQEARLRCSPMKGHSHVYWYRQLPEEGLKFMVYLQKENIIDESGMPKERFSAEFPKEGPSILRIQQVVRGDSAAYFCASSPRGQNTEAFFGQGTRLTVV.

The genes are TRBV2 and TRBJ2-5; 7 nucleotides align to TRBD2. V gave up 4 bases and J gave up 1 base; unmatched junction bases: 9. This CDR3 has 16 residues. CDR1 is SNHLY, CDR2 FYNNEI, per germline. The CDR3 loop is CASSVIGGRAQETQYF. CDR3 nucleotide sequence: TGTGCCAGCAGTGTAATCGGAGGGAGGGCCCAAGAGACCCAGTACTTC.

The chain employs TRBV6-5 and TRBJ2-1, with TRBD2 matching over 7 bases. CDR1 is MNHEY, CDR2 SVGAGI, per germline. The J segment lost 7 bases and the V segment lost 7 bases, leaving 7 bases of the junction unmatched. The CDR3 totals 13 residues. CDR3 bases: TGTGCCAGCACGGCTAGCGGTCAAAATGAGCAGTTCTTC. It is translated as CASTASGQNEQFF.

This clone was counted a few times. The rearrangement uses TRBV4-3 and TRBJ2-7, with 7 positions matching TRBD1. V was clipped by 0 bases and J by 5 bases; unmatched bases: 7. The germline V gene encodes CDR1 LGHNA and CDR2 YSLEER. The CDR3 contains 15 residues. The CDR3 loop reads CASSQDAGGLDEQYF. In DNA form, the CDR3 reads TGCGCCAGCAGCCAAGATGCAGGGGGTTTGGACGAGCAGTACTTC.

The rearrangement uses TRBV2 and TRBJ1-1; no definite D call. The V and J ends lost 1 base and 2 bases respectively, with 11 bases between them. Germline CDR1 SNHLY, CDR2 FYNNEI. The CDR3 runs 15 residues. The CDR3 sequence: CASSEGGRFNTEAFF. The CDR3 coding sequence is TGTGCCAGCAGTGAAGGAGGTAGATTTAACACTGAAGCTTTCTTT.

V and J are TRBV4-3 and TRBJ1-5, with D uncertain. CDR3 length: 16 residues. The germline V and J ends were trimmed by 0 bases and 3 bases, with 12 bases remaining between them. The germline V gene has CDR1 LGHNA and CDR2 YSLEER. The chain's CDR3 is CASSQDYRQDNQPQHF. The CDR3 bases are TGCGCCAGCAGCCAAGATTATAGACAAGACAATCAGCCCCAGCATTTT.

This chain joins TRBV4-3 and TRBJ2-1, with TRBD2 identical over 7 bases. The CDR3 spans 17 residues. J gave up 3 bases and V 0 bases, and 8 bases lay outside the gene matches. Looked up from germline, CDR1 is LGHNA and CDR2 is YSLEER. The CDR3 coding sequence is TGCGCCAGCAGCCAAGATCTCGGCGGGAGTTTCTACAATGAGCAGTTCTTC. The encoded protein is CASSQDLGGSFYNEQFF.

Only one count was recorded for this clone. The chain employs TRBV7-3 and TRBJ1-1; a possible D gene is TRBD1 (5 bases). Germline CDR1 is SGHTA and CDR2 is FQGTGA. Trimming left V 0 bases short and J 2 bases short, with 7 bases between. CDR3 length: 14 residues. The CDR3 sequence is CASSLTGGNTEAFF. The CDR3 nucleotides read TGTGCCAGCAGCTTAACCGGGGGAAACACTGAAGCTTTCTTT.

This chain connects TRBV4-1 to TRBJ1-3; maybe TRBD1 (6 bases). Germline V gene lookup returns CDR1 MGHRA and CDR2 YSYEKL. The V end was cut by 1 base, the J end by 0 bases, with 16 bases between. There are 18 residues in the CDR3. The CDR3 sequence is CASSQGLLGTNSGNTIYF. In DNA form, the CDR3 reads TGCGCCAGCAGCCAAGGTTTACTCGGGACAAACTCTGGAAACACCATATATTTT.